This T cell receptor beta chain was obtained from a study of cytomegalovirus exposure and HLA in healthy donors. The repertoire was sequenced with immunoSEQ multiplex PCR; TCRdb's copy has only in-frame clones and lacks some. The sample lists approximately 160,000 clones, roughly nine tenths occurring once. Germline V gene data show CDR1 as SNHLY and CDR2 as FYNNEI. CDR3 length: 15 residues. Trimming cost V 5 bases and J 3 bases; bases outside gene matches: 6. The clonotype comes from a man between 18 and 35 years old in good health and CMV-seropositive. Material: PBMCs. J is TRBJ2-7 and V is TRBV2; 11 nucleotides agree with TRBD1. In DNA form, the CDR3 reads TGTGCCAGCAGTATTGGGACAGGGGGAGGCTACGAGCAGTACTTC. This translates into CASSIGTGGGYEQYF.